The clone carrying this T cell receptor beta chain was seen just once. As yet, its antigen is unknown. Looked up from germline, CDR1 is MNHEY and CDR2 is SVGAGI. The CDR3 totals 13 residues. Trimming removed 5 bases from V and 3 bases from J, with 10 bases in between. Here immunoSEQ multiplex PCR was the method, and the copy in TCRdb shows in-frame clones only, minus some. The sample consists of around 2,000,000 clones, about 95% of them appearing once. This entry comes from a study of shared clonotypes between healthy human individuals. Whole-study findings and limits: Estimated richness was generally greater in naive than memory subsets.

The chain joins TRBV6-5 to TRBJ1-1; D gene uncertain. The sequence was obtained from a man younger than 30 in good health. The sample taken for sequencing was naive CD4+ T cells sorted from blood. The subset: CD45RA+ positively selected. The CDR3 nucleotides are TGTGCCAGCAGTCTACGGGTCCACACTGAAGCTTTCTTT. This sequence encodes CASSLRVHTEAFF.